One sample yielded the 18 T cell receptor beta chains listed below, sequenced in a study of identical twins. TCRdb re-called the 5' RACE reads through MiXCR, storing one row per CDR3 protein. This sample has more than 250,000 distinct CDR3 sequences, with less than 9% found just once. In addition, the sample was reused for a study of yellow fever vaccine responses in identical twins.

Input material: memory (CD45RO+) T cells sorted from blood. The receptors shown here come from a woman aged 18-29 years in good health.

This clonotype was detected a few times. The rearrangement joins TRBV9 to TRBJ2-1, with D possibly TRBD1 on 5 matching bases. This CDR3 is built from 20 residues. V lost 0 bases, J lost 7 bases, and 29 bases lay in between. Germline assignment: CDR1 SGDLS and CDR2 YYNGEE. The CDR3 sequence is CASSVGIWAGWAEELNEQFF. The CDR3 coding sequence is TGTGCCAGCAGCGTAGGTATCTGGGCAGGGTGGGCGGAAGAATTGAATGAGCAGTTCTTC.

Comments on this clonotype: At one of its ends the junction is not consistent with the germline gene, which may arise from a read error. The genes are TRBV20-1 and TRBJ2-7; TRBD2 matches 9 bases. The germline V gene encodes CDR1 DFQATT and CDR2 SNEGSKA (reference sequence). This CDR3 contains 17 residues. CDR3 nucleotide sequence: TGCTGTGCTAGAGATCCTCTTGGCGGGAGGGCCCCCTACGAGCAGTACTTC. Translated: CCARDPLGGRAPYEQYF.

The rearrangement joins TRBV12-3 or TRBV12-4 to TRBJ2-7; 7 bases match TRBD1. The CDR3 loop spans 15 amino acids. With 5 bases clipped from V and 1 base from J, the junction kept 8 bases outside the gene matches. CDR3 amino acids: CASSPTGSPSYEQYV. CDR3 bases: TGTGCCAGCAGTCCGACAGGGTCCCCGTCCTACGAGCAGTACGTC.

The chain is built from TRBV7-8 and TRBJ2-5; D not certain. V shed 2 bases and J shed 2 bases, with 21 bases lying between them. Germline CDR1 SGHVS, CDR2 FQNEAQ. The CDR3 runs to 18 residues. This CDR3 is CASSLSQRIGLIQETQYF. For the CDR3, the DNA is TGTGCCAGCAGCTTATCCCAACGGATAGGTCTAATACAAGAGACCCAGTACTTC.

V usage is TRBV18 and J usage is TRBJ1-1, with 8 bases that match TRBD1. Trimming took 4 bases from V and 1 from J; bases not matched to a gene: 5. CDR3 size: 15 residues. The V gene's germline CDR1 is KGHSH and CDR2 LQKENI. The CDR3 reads CASSQGQGTNTEAFF. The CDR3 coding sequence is TGTGCCAGCTCACAAGGACAGGGAACGAACACTGAAGCTTTCTTT. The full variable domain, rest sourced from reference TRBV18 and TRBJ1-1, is NAGVMQNPRHLVRRRGQEARLRCSPMKGHSHVYWYRQLPEEGLKFMVYLQKENIIDESGMPKERFSAEFPKEGPSILRIQQVVRGDSAAYFCASSQGQGTNTEAFFGQGTRLTVV.

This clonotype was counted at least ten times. CDR3 in DNA: TGTGCCAGCAGTTTCGCTAGCGGGAGGGCCGCTGAGCAGTTCTTC. Protein product: CASSFASGRAAEQFF. The V call is TRBV27, the J call TRBJ2-1; 12 nucleotides agree with TRBD2. CDR1 is MNHEY and CDR2 is SMNVEV in the germline V gene (reference sequence). The CDR3 has 15 residues. V lost 3 bases to trimming and J lost 9 bases; unmatched junction nucleotides: 6.

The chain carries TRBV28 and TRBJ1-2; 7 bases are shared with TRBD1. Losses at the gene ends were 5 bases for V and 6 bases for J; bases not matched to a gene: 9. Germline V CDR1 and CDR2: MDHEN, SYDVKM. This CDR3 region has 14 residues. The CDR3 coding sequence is TGTGCCAGCAGTACGACAGGGTTCGGTGATGGCTACACCTTC. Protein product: CASSTTGFGDGYTF.

The CDR3 bases are TGTGCCAGCAGCCAAGAAGGTAGGAATCAGCCCCAGCATTTT. Encoded protein: CASSQEGRNQPQHF. The V call is TRBV3-1, the J call TRBJ1-5, with D hard to call. Trimming left V 0 bases short and J 4 bases short, with 7 bases between. This CDR3 comprises 14 residues. Looked up from germline, CDR1 is LGHDT and CDR2 is YNNKEL (reference sequence).

The CDR3 DNA sequence: TGTGCCAGCAGTGACACCTTGGGCACTGAAGCTTTCTTT. Residues: CASSDTLGTEAFF. The J gene is TRBJ1-1, the V gene TRBV6-1; D not certain. Between the trimmed V and J ends, which lost 3 bases and 4 bases, there was a span of 9 bases. CDR3 length equals 13 residues. Per the germline V gene, CDR1 is MNHNS and CDR2 is SASEGT.

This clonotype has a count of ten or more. The DNA of the CDR3 is TGTGCCAGCAGCTTTGCGACCATGAACACTGAAGCTTTCTTT. Residues: CASSFATMNTEAFF. J is TRBJ1-1 and V is TRBV11-2; D is uncertain. The germline CDR1 and CDR2 sequences are SGHAT and FQNNGV. The CDR3 totals 14 residues. V lost 3 bases and J 0 bases, leaving 8 bases between the germline ends.

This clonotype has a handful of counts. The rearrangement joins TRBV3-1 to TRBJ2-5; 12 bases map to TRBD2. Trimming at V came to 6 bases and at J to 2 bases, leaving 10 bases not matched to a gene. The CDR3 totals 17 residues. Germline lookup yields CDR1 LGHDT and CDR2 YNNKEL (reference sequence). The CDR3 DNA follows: TGTGCCAGCAGGACTAGCGGGAGCCCAAATAAACAAGAGACCCAGTACTTC. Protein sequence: CASRTSGSPNKQETQYF.

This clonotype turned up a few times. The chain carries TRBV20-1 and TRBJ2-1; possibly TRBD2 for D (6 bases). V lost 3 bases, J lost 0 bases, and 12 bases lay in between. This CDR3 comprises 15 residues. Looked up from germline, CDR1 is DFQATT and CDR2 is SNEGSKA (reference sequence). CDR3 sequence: CSARLGGYSYNEQFF. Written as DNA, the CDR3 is TGCAGTGCTAGGCTGGGGGGTTACTCCTACAATGAGCAGTTCTTC.

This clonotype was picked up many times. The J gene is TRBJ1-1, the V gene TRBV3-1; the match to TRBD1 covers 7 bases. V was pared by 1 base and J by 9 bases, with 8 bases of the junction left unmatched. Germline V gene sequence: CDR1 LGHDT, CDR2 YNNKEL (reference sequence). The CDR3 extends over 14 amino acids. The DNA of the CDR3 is TGTGCCAGCAGCCAAGTTGATTGGAGGGGGCAAGCTTTCTTT. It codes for CASSQVDWRGQAFF.

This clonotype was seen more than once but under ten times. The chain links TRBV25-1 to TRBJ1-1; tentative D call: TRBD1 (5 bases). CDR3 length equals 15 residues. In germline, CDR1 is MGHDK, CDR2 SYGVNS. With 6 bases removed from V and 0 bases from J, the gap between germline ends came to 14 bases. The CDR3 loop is CASSGVTGVNTEAFF. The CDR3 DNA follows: TGTGCCAGCAGCGGAGTGACGGGGGTGAACACTGAAGCTTTCTTT. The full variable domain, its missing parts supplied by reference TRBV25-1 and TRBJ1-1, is EADIYQTPRYLVIGTGKKITLECSQTMGHDKMYWYQQDPGMELHLIHYSYGVNSTEKGDLSSESTVSRIRTEHFPLTLESARPSHTSQYLCASSGVTGVNTEAFFGQGTRLTVV.

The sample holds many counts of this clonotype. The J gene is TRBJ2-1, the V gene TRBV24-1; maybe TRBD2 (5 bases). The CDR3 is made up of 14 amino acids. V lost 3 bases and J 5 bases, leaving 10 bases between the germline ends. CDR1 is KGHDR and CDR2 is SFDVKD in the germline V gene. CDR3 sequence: CATSDPGKNNEQFF. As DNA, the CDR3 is TGTGCCACCAGTGATCCCGGGAAAAACAATGAGCAGTTCTTC.

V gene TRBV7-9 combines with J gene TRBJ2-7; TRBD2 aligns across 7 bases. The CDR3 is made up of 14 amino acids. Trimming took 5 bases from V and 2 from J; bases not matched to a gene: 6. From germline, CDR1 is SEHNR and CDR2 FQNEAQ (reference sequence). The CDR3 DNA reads TGTGCCAGCAGCCCCGGGGGGTCCCCCTACGAGCAGTACGTC. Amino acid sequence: CASSPGGSPYEQYV.

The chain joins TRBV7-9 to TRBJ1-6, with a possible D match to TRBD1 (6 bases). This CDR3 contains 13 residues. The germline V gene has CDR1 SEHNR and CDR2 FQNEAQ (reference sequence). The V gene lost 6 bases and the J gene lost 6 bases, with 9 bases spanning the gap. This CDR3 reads CASSEGGNSPLHF. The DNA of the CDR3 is TGTGCCAGCAGTGAAGGGGGTAATTCACCCCTCCACTTT.

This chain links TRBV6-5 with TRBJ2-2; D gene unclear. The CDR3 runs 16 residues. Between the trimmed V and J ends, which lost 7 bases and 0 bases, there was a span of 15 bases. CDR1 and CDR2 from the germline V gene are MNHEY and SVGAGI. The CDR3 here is CASKLAPTSNTGELFF. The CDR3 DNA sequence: TGTGCCAGCAAGTTGGCTCCAACATCGAACACCGGGGAGCTGTTTTTT.